A single TCR beta chain is shown here with its context. Antigen: not known. Clones were sequenced by immunoSEQ multiplex PCR, and TCRdb holds only the in-frame ones, with some missing. The top ten clones hold 5% to 7.5% of a sample with around 110,000 clones, just over 90% of them seen once. The source of the sample is a study of T cell responses to AZD1222 COVID-19 vaccine. Study-level findings and limits: Donors were chiefly white British, with a greater number of females, and clonal diversity was perhaps underestimated. The span of vaccine-associated CD4 TCRs extended across spike, with dominance at 160-218 and 743-854. Recipients of AZD1222 seropositive at baseline numbered only 5 to 7. Unmutated variant regions are reportedly targeted by nearly half of spike-specific TCRs.

CDR3 size: 11 residues. Germline V gene data show CDR1 as SNHLY and CDR2 as FYNNEI. V shed 10 bases and J shed 11 bases, with 17 bases lying between them. This sample comprised peripheral blood, obtained 28 days after the second AZD1222 dose. The rearrangement joins TRBV2 to TRBJ1-1; no definite D call. This receptor was taken from an adult who received the AZD1222 COVID-19 vaccine. The CDR3 DNA is TGTGCCATCCGGCCCCTACGCGACGCTTTCTTT. This codes for CAIRPLRDAFF.